A single sample gave rise to the 26 T cell receptor beta chains below, sequenced in a study of beta chain features in type 1 diabetes. Since all of the isolated RNA was reverse transcribed, expressed TCRB transcripts were what got sequenced. Produced via immunoSEQ multiplex PCR; TCRdb's table is partial and in-frame only. Here the sample spans 250,000 or so clones, over 65% being singletons. The sample taken for sequencing was naive CD4+ T cells from blood. The receptors derive from a man in his thirties or forties in good health.

The rearrangement links TRBV4-3 to TRBJ1-3, with D perhaps TRBD1 (6 bases). The CDR3 runs 15 residues. Germline V gene data show CDR1 as LGHNA and CDR2 as YSLEER. The V and J ends lost 3 bases and 2 bases respectively, with 11 bases between them. CDR3 bases: TGCGCCAGCAGCCAGTCACAGGGCCCTGGAAACACCATATATTTT. This gives the protein CASSQSQGPGNTIYF.

V gene TRBV6-6 combines with J gene TRBJ1-4, with TRBD1 as a possible D gene (5 bases). The CDR3 has 15 amino acids. V shed 4 bases and J shed 8 bases, with 17 bases lying between them. Germline values: CDR1 MNHNY, CDR2 SVGAGI (reference sequence). The CDR3: CASSFPDSGGEKLFF. The DNA for the CDR3 is TGTGCCAGCAGTTTCCCCGACAGCGGCGGAGAAAAACTGTTTTTT.

The chain recombines TRBV30 with TRBJ2-7; D is possibly TRBD1 or TRBD2 (5 bases each). Germline-derived CDR1 and CDR2 are GTSNPN and SVGIG (reference sequence). The germline V and J ends were trimmed by 5 bases and 7 bases, with 18 bases remaining between them. The CDR3 extends over 13 amino acids. Here the CDR3 DNA reads TGTGCCTGGGGAACAAGGACATCGGGAGAGCAGTACTTC. It specifies CAWGTRTSGEQYF.

This clone was counted between two and nine times. The chain has TRBV29-1 and TRBJ2-2, with no clear D. The germline CDR1 and CDR2 sequences are SQVTM and ANQGSEA. The CDR3 is 11 amino acids. Trimming pared 4 bases from V and 6 bases from J, leaving 6 bases between. The CDR3 sequence: CSVGHAGELFF. The CDR3 DNA reads TGCAGCGTTGGGCACGCCGGGGAGCTGTTTTTT.

This clone was observed a few times. The chain links TRBV30 to TRBJ2-2, with TRBD1 identical over 9 bases. The CDR3 runs 18 residues. After removal of 0 bases from V and 4 bases from J, the junction contained 12 bases not matched to a gene. Germline lookup yields CDR1 GTSNPN and CDR2 SVGIG (reference sequence). The CDR3 region is CAWSVGDRGKLGTGELFF. The CDR3 nucleotides read TGTGCCTGGAGTGTCGGAGACAGGGGGAAATTAGGCACCGGGGAGCTGTTTTTT.

This clone was observed a handful of times. The chain is built from TRBV30 and TRBJ1-6; unclear D gene. The V gene lost 2 bases and the J gene lost 4 bases, with 9 bases spanning the gap. This CDR3 region has 14 residues. Germline V gene sequence: CDR1 GTSNPN, CDR2 SVGIG (reference sequence). CDR3 bases: TGTGCCTGGAGTTCACAGAAATATAATTCACCCCTCCACTTT. The encoded protein is CAWSSQKYNSPLHF.

For the CDR3, the DNA is TGTGCCAGCAGACTAAGTAGGGGGGACACTGAAGCTTTCTTT. The encoded protein is CASRLSRGDTEAFF. The genes are TRBV7-9 and TRBJ1-1; possibly TRBD1 for D (6 bases). The germline gives CDR1 SEHNR, CDR2 FQNEAQ (reference sequence). The CDR3 is made up of 14 amino acids. Trimming took 6 bases from V and 3 from J, leaving 14 bases between them.

The chain is built from TRBV10-3 and TRBJ2-1; weak D call: TRBD1 (6 bases). The CDR3 sequence is 15 residues long. Germline loops: CDR1 ENHRY, CDR2 SYGVKD. V was trimmed by 6 bases and J by 1 base, leaving 13 bases between them. CDR3 loop: CAIRDSSKSYNEQFF. CDR3 nucleotides: TGTGCCATCAGGGACAGTTCAAAGTCCTACAATGAGCAGTTCTTC.

The CDR3 nucleotides read TGTGCCAGCCATGGGGGAAGCACAGATACGCAGTATTTT. Residues: CASHGGSTDTQYF. V usage is TRBV6-6 and J usage is TRBJ2-3; tentatively, D is TRBD1 or TRBD2 (5 bases each). V shed 8 bases and J shed 0 bases, with 9 bases lying between them. CDR1 MNHNY and CDR2 SVGAGI come from the germline V gene (reference sequence). The CDR3 length is 13 residues.

In regard to this clone: The identical CDR3 is also encoded by other nucleotide sequences in the sample. The J gene is TRBJ2-6, the V gene TRBV9; 7 bases fit TRBD1. After removal of 1 base from V and 2 bases from J, the junction contained 0 bases not matched to a gene. Germline loops: CDR1 SGDLS, CDR2 YYNGEE. This CDR3 spans 15 amino acids. The CDR3 sequence: CASSVTGAGANVLTF. For the CDR3, the DNA is TGTGCCAGCAGCGTAACAGGGGCTGGGGCCAACGTCCTGACTTTC.

The chain carries TRBV4-3 and TRBJ2-7; TRBD1 agrees at 7 bases. This CDR3 has 14 amino acids. Germline CDR1 is LGHNA and CDR2 is YSLEER. V lost 2 bases, J lost 3 bases, and 4 bases stayed unmatched. The CDR3 DNA reads as TGCGCCAGCAGCCAAAGGACAGGCTTCTACGAGCAGTACTTC. Its translation is CASSQRTGFYEQYF.

The chain combines TRBV9 with TRBJ2-7, with no clear D. CDR1 SGDLS and CDR2 YYNGEE come from the germline V gene. V was pared by 0 bases and J by 3 bases, with 10 bases between. CDR3 length equals 14 residues. The CDR3 reads CASSVDLGDYEQYF. In DNA, the CDR3 is TGTGCCAGCAGCGTAGATTTGGGCGACTACGAGCAGTACTTC.

This sequence joins TRBV6-1 and TRBJ2-7; 9 bases match TRBD1. Germline V gene lookup returns CDR1 MNHNS and CDR2 SASEGT. The V and J ends lost 2 bases and 11 bases, in that order; junction bases with no gene match: 4. There are 12 residues in the CDR3. DNA of the CDR3: TGTGCCAGCAGTGAAACAGGGGGCGCCGAGTACTTC. The encoded protein is CASSETGGAEYF.

This clone showed up just once. Other DNA sequences in this specimen translate into the identical CDR3. The CDR3 DNA sequence: TGTGCCAGCTCACCCAGGGAGAACACTGAAGCTTTCTTT. This gives the protein CASSPRENTEAFF. The chain joins TRBV18 to TRBJ1-1; TRBD1 might be the D (5 bases). Trimming took 3 bases from V and 1 from J, leaving 6 bases between them. Germline CDR1 and CDR2: KGHSH and LQKENI. The CDR3 covers 13 residues.

The V gene is TRBV13, the J gene TRBJ2-1; 10 nucleotides line up with TRBD1. Looked up from germline, CDR1 is PRHDT and CDR2 is FYEKMQ (reference sequence). The CDR3 consists of 15 residues. Trimming took 5 bases from V and 6 from J; bases not matched to a gene: 7. The CDR3 loop is CASSLYRDRGNEQFF. Written as DNA, the CDR3 is TGTGCCAGCAGCCTTTATCGGGACAGGGGCAATGAGCAGTTCTTC.

The J gene is TRBJ2-2, the V gene TRBV2; D gene uncertain. The germline V gene encodes CDR1 SNHLY and CDR2 FYNNEI. CDR3 length equals 15 residues. With 0 bases removed from V and 3 bases from J, the gap between germline ends came to 8 bases. CDR3 in amino acids: CASSEAGRDTGELFF. In DNA, the CDR3 is TGTGCCAGCAGTGAAGCGGGTAGGGACACCGGGGAGCTGTTTTTT.

About this clone: This sample includes further DNA sequences coding for the same CDR3. The V gene is TRBV20-1, the J gene TRBJ2-3; D gene ambiguous. There are 11 residues in the CDR3. V was trimmed by 5 bases and J by 4 bases, leaving 7 bases between them. The germline V gene encodes CDR1 DFQATT and CDR2 SNEGSKA (reference sequence). DNA for the CDR3: TGCAGTGCTTCCCGTTCAGATACGCAGTATTTT. Residues: CSASRSDTQYF.

The chain joins TRBV6-1 to TRBJ2-5; D uncertain. In germline, CDR1 is MNHNS, CDR2 SASEGT. The CDR3 is made up of 10 amino acids. Trimming removed 7 bases from V and 2 bases from J, with 2 bases in between. CDR3 nucleotide sequence: TGTGCCAGCAAACAAGAGACCCAGTACTTC. Translating gives CASKQETQYF.

The V and J genes are TRBV19 and TRBJ2-5; 7 nucleotides line up with TRBD2. The CDR3 length is 15 residues. Germline loops: CDR1 LNHDA, CDR2 SQIVND (reference sequence). The J segment lost 1 base and the V segment lost 4 bases, leaving 6 bases of the junction unmatched. DNA of the CDR3: TGTGCCAGTAGTAATTCCGGGACTACCCAAGAGACCCAGTACTTC. Translated: CASSNSGTTQETQYF.

This clone has more than one count but fewer than ten. The genes are TRBV30 and TRBJ2-1, with TRBD2 matching 8 bases. Germline assignment: CDR1 GTSNPN and CDR2 SVGIG (reference sequence). V was clipped by 0 bases and J by 7 bases; unmatched bases: 8. This CDR3 region has 15 residues. CDR3 in amino acids: CAWSVRRLAGNEQFF. The CDR3 nucleotides read TGTGCCTGGAGTGTAAGGCGCTTAGCGGGAAATGAGCAGTTCTTC. The full variable domain, rest sourced from reference TRBV30 and TRBJ2-1, is SQTIHQWPATLVQPVGSPLSLECTVEGTSNPNLYWYRQAAGRGLQLLFYSVGIGQISSEVPQNLSASRPQDRQFILSSKKLLLSDSGFYLCAWSVRRLAGNEQFFGPGTRLTVL.

This clone appeared a few times. The genes are TRBV29-1 and TRBJ2-3; D is unclear. CDR1 and CDR2 (germline): SQVTM, ANQGSEA. Trimming stripped 7 bases from V and 0 bases from J, with 11 bases between. The CDR3 length is 13 residues. CDR3 loop: CSGAPSSTDTQYF. CDR3 nucleotides: TGCAGCGGCGCACCTAGTAGCACAGATACGCAGTATTTT.

With respect to this clone: This same CDR3 is encoded by further DNA sequences in the sample. The CDR3 DNA reads TGCGCCAGCAGCCTCGGACAGGGGGAGACCCAGTACTTC. It yields the protein CASSLGQGETQYF. This chain uses TRBV5-1 with TRBJ2-5; 9 bases fit TRBD1. V was pared by 4 bases and J by 5 bases, with 3 bases of the junction left unmatched. Germline V lookup: CDR1 SGHRS, CDR2 YFSETQ. This CDR3 is built from 13 residues.

The chain links TRBV7-9 to TRBJ1-1, with a tentative D call TRBD1 (5 bases). This CDR3 region has 14 residues. V was pared by 5 bases and J by 3 bases, with 13 bases between. Germline CDR1 reads SEHNR; CDR2 reads FQNEAQ (reference sequence). The CDR3 spells CASSTEGTYTEAFF. The CDR3 coding sequence is TGTGCCAGCAGCACTGAGGGGACTTACACTGAAGCTTTCTTT. Using reference TRBV7-9 and TRBJ1-1 for the parts outside the CDR3, the full variable domain is DTGVSQNPRHKITKRGQNVTFRCDPISEHNRLYWYRQTLGQGPEFLTYFQNEAQLEKSRLLSDRFSAERPKGSFSTLEIQRTEQGDSAMYLCASSTEGTYTEAFFGQGTRLTVV.

The chain combines TRBV11-3 with TRBJ2-7; TRBD2 agrees at 9 bases. Germline V CDR1 and CDR2: SGHNT, YENEEA. The junction had 4 bases not matched to a gene; V was cut back by 5 bases and J by 5 bases. This CDR3 has 13 residues. The CDR3 sequence is CASSPSGGNEQYF. DNA for the CDR3: TGTGCCAGCAGCCCCAGCGGGGGGAACGAGCAGTACTTC.

This clone was counted between two and nine times. V is TRBV29-1 and J is TRBJ2-1, with 9 bases fitting TRBD2. Trimming at V came to 1 base and at J to 5 bases, leaving 6 bases not matched to a gene. Germline CDR1 reads SQVTM; CDR2 reads ANQGSEA. This CDR3 region has 15 residues. CDR3 DNA: TGCAGCGTTGAAGGTCGACTAGCGGAAAACAATGAGCAGTTCTTC. As protein: CSVEGRLAENNEQFF.

The J gene is TRBJ1-5, the V gene TRBV6-1; possible D gene TRBD1, 6 bases. V dropped 2 bases and J dropped 5 bases, with 16 bases sitting between them. CDR3 length equals 16 residues. Germline loops: CDR1 MNHNS, CDR2 SASEGT. For the CDR3, the DNA is TGTGCCAGCAGTGAACTTCTATGGACAGAGGATCAGCCCCAGCATTTT. Translating it yields CASSELLWTEDQPQHF.